These T cell receptor beta chains were read from a single sample in a study of Ad26.COV2.S vaccination and SARS-CoV-2 variants. Method: immunoSEQ multiplex PCR; TCRdb's copy keeps in-frame clones and lacks some. The sample lists 400,000 or so clones, approximately 90% occurring once. The starting material was peripheral blood, obtained in a trial of Ad26.COV2.S vaccine versus placebo. All receptors come from a person aged 18-65 years who received the Ad26.COV2.S COVID-19 vaccine or a placebo. The CDR3 runs from the conserved cysteine through the conserved F or W. D genes are given only for firm matches. Size is omitted from some rows. Given values are once, few, many or a class for expanded clones.

once,TRBV27,TRBD1,TRBJ1-6,TGTGCCAGCAGTTCTCCGACAGGGGTATCTCGTTCACCCCTCCACTTT,CASSSPTGVSRSPLHF
.,TRBV19,TRBD2,TRBJ2-3,TGTGCCAGTAACCGACTAGCGGGGGGGATGGATACGCAGTATTTT,CASNRLAGGMDTQYF
once,TRBV6-1,.,TRBJ2-2,TGTGCCAGCAGTGATCGTACGATGCGACAGGCAAACACCGGGGAGCTGTTTTTT,CASSDRTMRQANTGELFF
.,TRBV5-4,.,TRBJ2-2,TGTGCCAGCTTCCCTGGGACCGCCGGGTCCACCTTCATCGGGGAGCTGTTTTTT,CASFPGTAGSTFIGELFF
.,TRBV2,.,TRBJ1-5,TGTGCCAGCAATTCACAGGGAATAGGAATCGTGGGCAATCAGCCCCAGCATTTT,CASNSQGIGIVGNQPQHF
.,TRBV5-1,.,TRBJ1-1,TGCGCCAGCAGCTTGTTGGGGAGCACTGAAGCTTTCTTT,CASSLLGSTEAFF
.,TRBV5-1,TRBD2,TRBJ2-1,TGCGCCAGCAGCTTGGCGCTAGCGGGGGCGTACAATGAGCAGTTCTTC,CASSLALAGAYNEQFF
.,TRBV6-5,.,TRBJ1-2,TGTGCCAGCAGTCCCGGGTCTAACTATGGCTACACCTTC,CASSPGSNYGYTF
.,TRBV7-8,TRBD1,TRBJ2-3,TGTGCCAGCAGCTTAGCGGGACAGGCTGTGGATACGCAGTATTTT,CASSLAGQAVDTQYF
.,TRBV7-9,TRBD1,TRBJ1-2,TGTGCCAGCCGAGGACAGGGCCCTAACTATGGCTACACCTTC,CASRGQGPNYGYTF
.,TRBV2,.,TRBJ1-2,TGTGCCAGCAGTACAGGCTATGGCTACACCTTC,CASSTGYGYTF
.,TRBV2,TRBD2,TRBJ2-3,TGTGCCAGCAGTTCACCGGGGGGATTCACAGATACGCAGTATTTT,CASSSPGGFTDTQYF
.,TRBV28,.,TRBJ1-2,TGTGCCAGCAGTTTATTCGGGGTAGGAGGCTACACCTTC,CASSLFGVGGYTF
once,TRBV11-2,.,TRBJ2-3,TGTGCCAGCAGGACCCCCGCAGATACGCAGTATTTT,CASRTPADTQYF
once,TRBV7-2,TRBD2,TRBJ2-1,TGTGCCAGCAGCTCCCTAGCGGGGGCCACCTACAATGAGCAGTTCTTC,CASSSLAGATYNEQFF
few,TRBV7-9,.,TRBJ1-1,TGTGCCACTCAGGGTCTGCGCGGGAACACTGAAGCTTTCTTT,CATQGLRGNTEAFF
.,TRBV7-8,.,TRBJ2-5,TGTGCCAGCAGTTCACGGGGGCAAGAGACCCAGTACTTC,CASSSRGQETQYF
.,TRBV6-5,TRBD1,TRBJ1-1,TGTGCCAGCAGTTACTCGAACAGGGGCACTGAAGCTTTCTTT,CASSYSNRGTEAFF
.,TRBV20-1,.,TRBJ2-7,TGCAGTGCTATTACTACCTACGAGCAGTACTTC,CSAITTYEQYF
few,TRBV13,.,TRBJ2-3,TGTGCCAGCAGCTTACCGAGGCCGACAGAAAGAATATTCACAGATACGCAGTATTTT,CASSLPRPTERIFTDTQYF
.,TRBV7-9,.,TRBJ2-6,TGTGCCAGCAGCTTAGTTTCGTCTGGGGCCAACGTCCTGACTTTC,CASSLVSSGANVLTF
.,TRBV21-1,.,TRBJ1-6,TGTGCCACCGAAGACAGGGGGCCAAATTCACCCCTCCACTTT,CATEDRGPNSPLHF
.,TRBV4-1,TRBD1,TRBJ1-2,TGCGCCAGCAGCCACCCGGGACAGGCAAGATTCTATGGCTACACCTTC,CASSHPGQARFYGYTF
.,TRBV10-3,.,TRBJ2-5,TGTGCCATCCGCCGGCGTGAGGAGACCCAGTACTTC,CAIRRREETQYF
.,TRBV5-1,.,TRBJ2-3,TGCGCCAGCAGTTTTCAGGGACGGACCTCCACAGATACGCAGTATTTT,CASSFQGRTSTDTQYF
.,TRBV11-2,TRBD2,TRBJ2-7,TGTGCCAGCAGCCAAGTTGAAGCTAGCGGGGGGGCCTGGATATACGAGCAGTACTTC,CASSQVEASGGAWIYEQYF
.,TRBV6-5,.,TRBJ1-2,TGTGCCAGCGGAGTACCCGCATATGGCTACACCTTC,CASGVPAYGYTF
.,TRBV11-3,TRBD2,TRBJ2-5,TGTGCCAGCAGCCCGGGGGTAGGACTAGCGGGGCAGGAGACCCAGTACTTC,CASSPGVGLAGQETQYF
.,TRBV6-2/TRBV6-3,.,TRBJ2-5,TGTGCCAGCAGTTACGCGCTAGCGAGGCAAGAGACCCAGTACTTC,CASSYALARQETQYF
.,TRBV5-1,.,TRBJ1-2,TGCGCCAGCAGCTTGGGTACAGGGACGTTGGAATACACCTTC,CASSLGTGTLEYTF
once,TRBV6-1,.,TRBJ1-4,TGTGCCAGCAGTGTGGGGCTCGTTGCAACTAATGAAAAACTGTTTTTT,CASSVGLVATNEKLFF
.,TRBV7-8,.,TRBJ2-6,TGTGCCAGCAGCTTAGCGCGAGGCGACTCTGGGGCCAACGTCCTGACTTTC,CASSLARGDSGANVLTF
.,TRBV5-1,TRBD2,TRBJ2-5,TGCGCCAGCAGCTTGTTCCAGCGGGGGGTTGAGACCCAGTACTTC,CASSLFQRGVETQYF
.,TRBV2,.,TRBJ2-5,TGTGCCAGCAGAGGGATGTTTAGGGAAGAGACCCAGTACTTC,CASRGMFREETQYF
.,TRBV5-1,.,TRBJ1-1,TGCGCCAGCAGCTTGGACAGCGACACTGAAGCTTTCTTT,CASSLDSDTEAFF
once,TRBV7-9,TRBD1,TRBJ2-5,TGTGCCAGCAGCTTAATGGGCAGAAAACAGGGGGCAAAAGAGACCCAGTACTTC,CASSLMGRKQGAKETQYF
.,TRBV18,TRBD1,TRBJ1-2,TGTGCCAGCTCATCTTGGACAGGGGTGGGAAGCTATGGCTACACCTTC,CASSSWTGVGSYGYTF
.,TRBV6-5,TRBD1,TRBJ2-7,TGTGCCAGCAGGTCCGGGACAGGGTCTCGGGAGCAGTACTTC,CASRSGTGSREQYF
.,TRBV15,TRBD1,TRBJ2-4,TGTGCCACCAGCAGAGAAGGGGGCGCCAAAAACATTCAGTACTTC,CATSREGGAKNIQYF
once,TRBV6-5,TRBD1,TRBJ2-7,TGTGCCACCGGCAGGGGGAGCTCCTACGAGCAGTACTTC,CATGRGSSYEQYF
.,TRBV5-4,.,TRBJ1-5,TGTGCCAGCAGCAGAGGGGGTAGTCAGCCCCAGCATTTT,CASSRGGSQPQHF
.,TRBV19,TRBD1,TRBJ2-4,TGTGCCAATCACTTAAAGACAGGGCGAGCCAAAAACATTCAGTACTTC,CANHLKTGRAKNIQYF
.,TRBV10-1,.,TRBJ1-1,TGCGCCAGCAGCTCTGGAGGGATTAGAGCTTTCTTT,CASSSGGIRAFF
.,TRBV20-1,TRBD1,TRBJ1-1,TGCAGTGCTAGTCGGGGACAGCAGAACACTGAAGCTTTCTTT,CSASRGQQNTEAFF
.,TRBV11-3,.,TRBJ2-3,TGTGCCAGCAGCCCGAGCCCTAGCGGCACAGATACGCAGTATTTT,CASSPSPSGTDTQYF
.,TRBV5-1,TRBD2,TRBJ2-2,TGCGCCAGCAGCGGGAGCGGGACTAGCGGGGGCACCGGGGAGCTGTTTTTT,CASSGSGTSGGTGELFF
.,TRBV4-1,.,TRBJ2-1,TGCGCCAGCAGCCAAGGTTCGGGGGCCTACAATGAGCAGTTCTTC,CASSQGSGAYNEQFF
.,TRBV7-2,.,TRBJ2-2,TGTGCCAGCACCCGGGACTTCACCGGGGAGCTGTTTTTT,CASTRDFTGELFF
.,TRBV11-2,TRBD1,TRBJ1-5,TGTGCCAGCAGCCCTGACAGGGTTAATCAGCCCCAGCATTTT,CASSPDRVNQPQHF
.,TRBV7-9,TRBD1,TRBJ2-7,TGTGCCAGCAGCCTATCGGGACAGAGTCCCTACGAGCAGTACTTC,CASSLSGQSPYEQYF
.,TRBV11-2,.,TRBJ2-1,TGTGCCAGCAGCCCTAGTCAGGGGCTCTCCTACAATGAGCAGTTCTTC,CASSPSQGLSYNEQFF
.,TRBV5-1,TRBD1,TRBJ2-1,TGCGCCAGCAGCATCCCGACAGGGGGCATCTACAATGAGCAGTTCTTC,CASSIPTGGIYNEQFF
.,TRBV7-9,.,TRBJ2-1,TGTGCCAGCAGCCCTCCCGAGGGGGGTTCCTACAATGAGCAGTTCTTC,CASSPPEGGSYNEQFF
.,TRBV12-3/TRBV12-4,.,TRBJ1-2,TGTGCCAGCAGCCCAGGGGTACTTTCAGGCTACACCTTC,CASSPGVLSGYTF